The present entry profiles one T cell receptor (beta chain) with its context. The data were taken from a study of blood T cell repertoires in COVID-19. Study background: The analysed material was cDNA or gDNA that came from T cells, B-cell-depleted T cells, or PBMCs.

Generated by immunoSEQ multiplex PCR, the TCRdb table keeps only in-frame clones and is missing some. The sample records 160,000 or so clones, about 85% being singletons. Between the trimmed V and J ends, which lost 5 bases and 6 bases, there was a span of 19 bases. There are 15 residues in the CDR3. Per the germline V gene, CDR1 is PRHDT and CDR2 is FYEKMQ (reference sequence). The sample taken for sequencing was peripheral blood. This sequence originates from a man between 40 and 49 years old with acute or convalescent COVID-19. The chain recombines TRBV13 with TRBJ1-2, with a weak D call TRBD1 (5 bases). The CDR3 DNA follows: TGTGCCAGCAGCCCACAGGCCAAGGACTACCATGGCTACACCTTC. This gives the protein CASSPQAKDYHGYTF.